Sequencing of this TCR beta chain was carried out in a study of PD-1 blockade in classical Hodgkin lymphoma. Each patient relapsed following autologous stem cell transplantation, and prior brentuximab vedotin exposure differed. Responses achieved at best were complete response, partial response or progressive disease. Method: immunoSEQ multiplex PCR; TCRdb's copy keeps in-frame clones and lacks some. The table records some 20,000 clones, roughly two thirds of them present only once. Points on this clone: Its antigen is unknown.

Study-level findings and limits: Baseline TCR diversity was reportedly lower in newly diagnosed patients than healthy donors. The authors excluded patients who started nivolumab under 1 year after ASCT. A significant rise in TCR diversity by C4D1 was seen for CD4+ but not CD8+ cells.

V was shortened by 7 bases and J by 2 bases, with 9 bases between the two germline ends. The germline V gene has CDR1 LNHDA and CDR2 SQIVND (reference sequence). CDR3 length: 13 residues. This TCR was recovered from a human donor with classical Hodgkin lymphoma. The chain couples TRBV19 to TRBJ1-5; D may be TRBD1 (6 bases). Sequenced material: peripheral blood mononuclear cells (PBMCs), taken at baseline. In DNA form, the CDR3 reads TGTGCCAGTACCGACAGGCGCAATCAGCCCCAGCATTTT. This encodes CASTDRRNQPQHF.